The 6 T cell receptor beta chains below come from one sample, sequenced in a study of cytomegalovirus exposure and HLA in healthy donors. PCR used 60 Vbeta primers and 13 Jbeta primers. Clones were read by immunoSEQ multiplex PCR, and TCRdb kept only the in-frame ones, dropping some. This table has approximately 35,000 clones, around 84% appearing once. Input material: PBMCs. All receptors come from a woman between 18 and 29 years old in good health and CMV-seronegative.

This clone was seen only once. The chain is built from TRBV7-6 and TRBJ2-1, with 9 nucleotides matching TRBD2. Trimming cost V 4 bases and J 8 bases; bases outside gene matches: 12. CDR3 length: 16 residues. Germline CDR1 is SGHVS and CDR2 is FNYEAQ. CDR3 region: CASSYAGAGGSHEQFF. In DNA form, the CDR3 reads TGTGCCAGCAGCTACGCGGGGGCGGGAGGGTCCCATGAGCAGTTCTTC.

CDR3 region: CSVFQSWEQYF. The CDR3 DNA reads as TGCAGCGTCTTCCAGTCCTGGGAGCAGTACTTC. The chain employs TRBV29-1 and TRBJ2-7; D is undetermined. From germline, CDR1 is SQVTM and CDR2 ANQGSEA. V was clipped by 6 bases and J by 7 bases, with 13 bases between them. This CDR3 has 11 residues.

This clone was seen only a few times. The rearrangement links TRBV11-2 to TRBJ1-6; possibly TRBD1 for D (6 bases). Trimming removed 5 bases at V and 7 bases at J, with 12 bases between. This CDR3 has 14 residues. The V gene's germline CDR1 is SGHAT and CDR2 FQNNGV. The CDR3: CASSKTGGNSPLHF. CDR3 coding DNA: TGTGCCAGCAGCAAGACAGGCGGGAATTCACCCCTCCACTTT. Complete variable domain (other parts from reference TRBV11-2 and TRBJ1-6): EAGVAQSPRYKIIEKRQSVAFWCNPISGHATLYWYQQILGQGPKLLIQFQNNGVVDDSQLPKDRFSAERLKGVDSTLKIQPAKLEDSAVYLCASSKTGGNSPLHFGNGTRLTVT.

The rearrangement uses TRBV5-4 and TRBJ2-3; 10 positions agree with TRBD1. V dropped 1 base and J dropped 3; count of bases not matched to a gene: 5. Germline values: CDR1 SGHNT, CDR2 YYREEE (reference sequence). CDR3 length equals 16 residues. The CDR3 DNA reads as TGTGCCAGCAGCTTGAGGGACAGGGGTAGTACAGATACGCAGTATTTT. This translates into CASSLRDRGSTDTQYF.

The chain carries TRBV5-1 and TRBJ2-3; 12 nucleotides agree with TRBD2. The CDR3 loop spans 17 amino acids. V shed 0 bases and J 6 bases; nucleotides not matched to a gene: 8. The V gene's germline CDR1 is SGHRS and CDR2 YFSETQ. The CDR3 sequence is CASSLVPSGGATDTQYF. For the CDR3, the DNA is TGCGCCAGCAGCTTGGTCCCTAGCGGGGGGGCCACGGATACGCAGTATTTT.

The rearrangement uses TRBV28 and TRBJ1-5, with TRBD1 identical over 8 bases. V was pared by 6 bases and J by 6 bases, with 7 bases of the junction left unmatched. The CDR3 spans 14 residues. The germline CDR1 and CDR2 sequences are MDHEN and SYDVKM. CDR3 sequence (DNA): TGTGCCAGCAGCGGCGGACAGGGTTCTCAGCCCCAGCATTTT. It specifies CASSGGQGSQPQHF. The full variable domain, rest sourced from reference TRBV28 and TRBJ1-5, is DVKVTQSSRYLVKRTGEKVFLECVQDMDHENMFWYRQDPGLGLRLIYFSYDVKMKEKGDIPEGYSVSREKKERFSLILESASTNQTSMYLCASSGGQGSQPQHFGDGTRLSIL.